This TCR beta chain is from a study of blood T cell repertoires in COVID-19. Study-level background: COVID-19 samples, acute and convalescent, were from the United States, Italy and Spain. Sources were T cells, B-cell-depleted T cells, or PBMCs; the material itself was cDNA or gDNA.

Original analysis: By means of reference gene primer amplification, nucleated cell counts were estimated. Here immunoSEQ multiplex PCR was the method, and the copy in TCRdb shows in-frame clones only, minus some. V, J and clone size derive from that table, while D and trimming were established from the DNA sequence. The profile shows about 86,000 clones, around four fifths of them singletons. The V gene's germline CDR1 is LNHDA and CDR2 SQIVND (reference sequence). The CDR3 consists of 14 residues. Trimming stripped 1 base from V and 5 bases from J, with 11 bases between. Sequenced: peripheral blood. This TCR was sampled from a man over 45 with acute or convalescent COVID-19. The chain uses TRBV19 and TRBJ1-1, with a weak D call TRBD1 (5 bases). CDR3 DNA: TGTGCCAGTAGTATAGGCCAGTCAGGGACTGAAGCTTTCTTT. Its translation is CASSIGQSGTEAFF.